A selection of T cell receptor beta chains follows, all from one sample in a study of cytomegalovirus exposure and HLA in healthy donors. TCRdb's copy holds only in-frame clones and misses some; the assay was immunoSEQ multiplex PCR. The data contain 70,000 to 95,000 clones, around 77% of them singletons. The sequenced material came from PBMCs. The receptors come from a man in his forties or fifties in good health and CMV-seronegative. Each CDR3 is given with its conserved first and last residue. A D gene is named only where the DNA matches it firmly. Clone size is stated in some rows and not others, as once, few, many or a class when expanded.

d_gene	v_gene	abundance	j_gene	CDR3nt	CDR3aa
TRBD2	TRBV25-1	.	TRBJ2-1	TGTGCCACCTACGAAACGGGGGGCTCCTACAATGAGCAGTTCTTC	CATYETGGSYNEQFF
.	TRBV11-2	few	TRBJ2-2	TGTGCCAGCATCTTAACCTGGACAGACACCGGGGAGCTGTTTTTT	CASILTWTDTGELFF
TRBD1	TRBV10-2	.	TRBJ1-2	TGCGCCAGCAGTTCACCGGGACAGTCTATCTATGGCTACACCTTC	CASSSPGQSIYGYTF
.	TRBV19	.	TRBJ1-2	TGTGCCAGTAGTATAGACGCCGGGACATTCTCGAACTATGGCTACACCTTC	CASSIDAGTFSNYGYTF
.	TRBV19	.	TRBJ2-3	TGTGCCAGTAGTATAGATCGTGGGGGGACAGATACGCAGTATTTT	CASSIDRGGTDTQYF
.	TRBV19	few	TRBJ1-5	TGTGCCAGTAGTATACAGGGCGGTCAGCCCCAGCATTTT	CASSIQGGQPQHF
TRBD2	TRBV14	.	TRBJ2-5	TGTGCCAGCAGCCGCTCCCTCCCGACTAGCCCAGAGACCCAGTACTTC	CASSRSLPTSPETQYF
TRBD2	TRBV16	.	TRBJ2-3	TGTGCCAGCAGCCCTGGTCTAGCGGCCCTGACAGATACGCAGTATTTT	CASSPGLAALTDTQYF
.	TRBV6-1	few	TRBJ1-5	TGTGCCAGCGGGGCCACAGGGTCGGGCAATCAGCCCCAGCATTTT	CASGATGSGNQPQHF
.	TRBV19	.	TRBJ2-3	TGTGCCAGTAGTATCGGACATCTCACAGATACGCAGTATTTT	CASSIGHLTDTQYF
TRBD1	TRBV5-6	.	TRBJ2-7	TGTGCCAGCAGGAGGACAGGGGCCTACGAGCAGTACTTC	CASRRTGAYEQYF
.	TRBV6-5	.	TRBJ2-5	TGTGCCAGCAGCTCCCCGAGCCGGGAGACCCAGTACTTC	CASSSPSRETQYF
TRBD2	TRBV5-1	.	TRBJ2-3	TGCGCCAGCAGCTTGGCGGGGCGGGGGGGCCTTACAGATACGCAGTATTTT	CASSLAGRGGLTDTQYF
.	TRBV27	once	TRBJ2-1	TGTGCCAGTGCAGCGAGCTCCTACAATGAGCAGTTCTTC	CASAASSYNEQFF
TRBD2	TRBV4-1	.	TRBJ2-2	TGCGCCAGCAGCCAAGATATTTCTAGCGGGGCCACCGGGGAGCTGTTTTTT	CASSQDISSGATGELFF
TRBD1	TRBV5-4	few	TRBJ1-6	TGTGCCAGCAACCGGGACAGGGGCAATTCACCCCTCCACTTT	CASNRDRGNSPLHF
.	TRBV12-5	.	TRBJ1-3	TGTGCTAGTGGTTTGGTAGCGGGGGGAAACACCATATATTTT	CASGLVAGGNTIYF
TRBD2	TRBV6-5	.	TRBJ2-7	TGTGCCAGCAGTTACGCTAGCGGGCCCCCCTACGAGCAGTACTTC	CASSYASGPPYEQYF